This is a list of T cell receptor beta chains from one sample in a study of shared clonotypes between healthy human individuals. The data were produced by immunoSEQ multiplex PCR, yet TCRdb's version contains in-frame clones alone and is incomplete. Of 2 million to 2.5 million clones listed, under 95% are singletons. Sequencing used naive CD4+ T cells from PBMCs. The receptors shown here come from a man between 18 and 35 years old in good health. Some clones in this sample may be carry-over from other donors' samples. The CDR3 runs from the conserved cysteine through the conserved F or W. D genes are given only for firm matches. Clone size, where shown, is once, few, many, or a class for clones that have expanded.

J: TRBJ1-1; D: TRBD1; size: NA; V: TRBV15; DNA: TGTGCCACTACGTCAGGGACAGGGTTTTCGGAAGCTTTCTTT; CDR3: CATTSGTGFSEAFF
J: TRBJ1-4; D: NA; size: NA; V: TRBV29-1; DNA: TGCAGCGTGGCAAGACAGCTGGGGGATGAAAAACTGTTTTTT; CDR3: CSVARQLGDEKLFF
J: TRBJ2-6; D: TRBD2; size: once; V: TRBV19; DNA: TGTGCCAGTAGCTTAGCGGGAGGCTCTGGGGCCAACGTCCTGACTTTC; CDR3: CASSLAGGSGANVLTF
J: TRBJ1-2; D: NA; size: NA; V: TRBV18; DNA: TGTGCCAGCTCACCACCTTTGAGTTGGAATAGTGGCTACACCTTC; CDR3: CASSPPLSWNSGYTF
J: TRBJ2-7; D: NA; size: NA; V: TRBV28; DNA: TGTGCCAGCAGTCCCCCGGGAGTGGTCAACTACGAGCAGTACTTC; CDR3: CASSPPGVVNYEQYF
J: TRBJ1-2; D: NA; size: NA; V: TRBV6-1; DNA: TGTGCCAGCACTGACACAGCGGGTGGCTACACCTTC; CDR3: CASTDTAGGYTF
J: TRBJ2-7; D: NA; size: NA; V: TRBV4-3; DNA: TGCGCCAGCAGCCAAGACGGCGAGCAGTACTTC; CDR3: CASSQDGEQYF
J: TRBJ2-5; D: TRBD2; size: NA; V: TRBV6-6; DNA: TGTGCCAGCAGTTCCCCGACTAGCGCGACCCAAGAGACCCAGTACTTC; CDR3: CASSSPTSATQETQYF
J: TRBJ1-2; D: NA; size: NA; V: TRBV28; DNA: TGTGCCAGCAGTTCCGGGGCGGAGGGCTACACCTTC; CDR3: CASSSGAEGYTF
J: TRBJ2-7; D: NA; size: NA; V: TRBV11-2; DNA: TGTGCCAGCAGCTTAGATCGGGGCGGAACCTACGAGCAGTACTTC; CDR3: CASSLDRGGTYEQYF
J: TRBJ2-5; D: NA; size: NA; V: TRBV7-2; DNA: TGTGCCAGCTTAAGGGGGAGAGGAGAGACCCAGTACTTC; CDR3: CASLRGRGETQYF
J: TRBJ1-1; D: NA; size: few; V: TRBV6-6; DNA: TGTGCCAGCAGTTATGGGACGGAGAACACTGAAGCTTTCTTT; CDR3: CASSYGTENTEAFF
J: TRBJ2-1; D: NA; size: once; V: TRBV5-1; DNA: TGCGCCAGCAGCTTGTCGCCCAACAATGAGCAGTTCTTC; CDR3: CASSLSPNNEQFF
J: TRBJ1-1; D: NA; size: NA; V: TRBV9; DNA: TGTGCCAGCAGCGTAGTAGAGGGTATCAACACTGAAGCTTTCTTT; CDR3: CASSVVEGINTEAFF
J: TRBJ2-1; D: NA; size: NA; V: TRBV5-1; DNA: TGCGCCAGCAGCTCAGGAGTCCACAATGAGCAGTTCTTC; CDR3: CASSSGVHNEQFF
J: TRBJ2-2; D: NA; size: NA; V: TRBV7-2; DNA: TGTGCCAGCAGCCCCGAAGCCGGGGAGCTGTTTTTT; CDR3: CASSPEAGELFF
J: TRBJ2-3; D: NA; size: NA; V: TRBV5-4; DNA: TGTGCCAGCAGCGCAGGAGGAGATACGCAGTATTTT; CDR3: CASSAGGDTQYF
J: TRBJ2-3; D: NA; size: NA; V: TRBV5-1; DNA: TGCGCCAGCAGCCCCGAGGGGGGGCAATGGGATACGCAGTATTTT; CDR3: CASSPEGGQWDTQYF